This TCR beta chain was retrieved from a study of CD8+ T cells in alopecia areata. Study in general: Patients in the treated group were given tofacitinib by mouth, 5 to 10 mg twice a day.

Following RNA extraction, reverse transcription yielded cDNA that acted as the sequencing template. Clones were read by immunoSEQ multiplex PCR, and TCRdb kept only the in-frame ones, dropping some. The sample contains over 200,000 clones, about three fifths of which appear only once. Study results and limitations: Possibly as an HLA-related effect, TCR sharing across patients appeared less clear than in mice.

About this clone itself: Its antigen is undetermined.

Germline assignment: CDR1 MNHEY and CDR2 SMNVEV (reference sequence). Unmatched junction bases numbered 9, after V lost 5 bases and J lost 4 bases. This CDR3 is 15 amino acids long. The V and J genes are TRBV27 and TRBJ2-5; 8 nucleotides line up with TRBD1. Sample: CD4+ T cells sorted from blood, taken at week 0. The TCR originated in a human donor with alopecia areata. For the CDR3, the DNA is TGTGCCAGCAGTACGAGGACAGGGCTAGGAGAGACCCAGTACTTC. Protein: CASSTRTGLGETQYF.